This passage covers 25 T cell receptor beta chains from one sample sequenced in a study of cytomegalovirus exposure and HLA in healthy donors. Use of 60 Vbeta and 13 Jbeta primers characterized the PCR. The assay was immunoSEQ multiplex PCR, and TCRdb's table has in-frame clones only and misses some. The sample shows some 150,000 clones, 60% to 80% of them seen only once. Sequenced sample: PBMCs. Receptors were obtained from a man aged 40-50 years in good health and CMV-seronegative.

The chain carries TRBV19 and TRBJ1-1; no clear D gene. V was shortened by 4 bases and J by 0 bases, with 6 bases between the two germline ends. Germline values: CDR1 LNHDA, CDR2 SQIVND (reference sequence). There are 13 residues in the CDR3. The CDR3 sequence: CASSTQLNTEAFF. CDR3 sequence (DNA): TGTGCCAGTAGTACTCAGTTGAACACTGAAGCTTTCTTT.

V is TRBV29-1 and J is TRBJ1-1; no clear D gene. The CDR3 is 12 amino acids. From germline, CDR1 is SQVTM and CDR2 ANQGSEA. Trimming cost V 7 bases and J 4 bases, with 13 bases left between them. The CDR3 region is CSAFGRGTEAFF. The CDR3 DNA is TGCAGCGCCTTCGGCCGCGGCACTGAAGCTTTCTTT.

The chain couples TRBV2 to TRBJ1-5, with D uncertain. The V gene lost 5 bases and the J gene lost 6 bases, with 11 bases spanning the gap. The CDR3 has 13 amino acids. Germline V lookup: CDR1 SNHLY, CDR2 FYNNEI. The CDR3 DNA reads TGTGCCAGCAGTAACTGGGCCCGTCAGCCCCAGCATTTT. It encodes CASSNWARQPQHF.

V gene TRBV13 combines with J gene TRBJ2-2, with 10 positions matching TRBD1. In germline, CDR1 is PRHDT, CDR2 FYEKMQ (reference sequence). The CDR3 has 15 amino acids. The junction had 6 bases not matched to a gene; V was cut back by 5 bases and J by 6 bases. DNA for the CDR3: TGTGCCAGCAGCCCGGGGACAGGGGTCGCCGGGGAGCTGTTTTTT. This translates into CASSPGTGVAGELFF. Complete variable domain (other parts from reference TRBV13 and TRBJ2-2): AAGVIQSPRHLIKEKRETATLKCYPIPRHDTVYWYQQGPGQDPQFLISFYEKMQSDKGSIPDRFSAQQFSDYHSELNMSSLELGDSALYFCASSPGTGVAGELFFGEGSRLTVL.

The rearrangement uses TRBV30 and TRBJ2-1; a weak D match, TRBD2 (6 bases). V gave up 1 base and J gave up 15 bases, with 13 bases separating them. The CDR3 length is 11 residues. Germline-derived CDR1 and CDR2 are GTSNPN and SVGIG (reference sequence). As DNA, the CDR3 is TGTGCCTGGAGTGCGGGAGAGGTGTCGTTCTTC. Protein sequence: CAWSAGEVSFF.

V and J are TRBV5-1 and TRBJ2-1; 7 positions match TRBD2. There are 14 residues in the CDR3. V shed 5 bases, J shed 4 bases, and the junction held 6 bases outside the gene matches. The germline gives CDR1 SGHRS, CDR2 YFSETQ. As DNA, the CDR3 is TGCGCCAGCAGAGGTAGCGGGTCGTACAATGAGCAGTTCTTC. Its protein is CASRGSGSYNEQFF.

The V call is TRBV23-1, the J call TRBJ1-2; tentatively, D is TRBD1 (5 bases). TRBV23-1 is an open reading frame whose function is uncertain. This CDR3 contains 14 residues. Trimming took 6 bases from V and 4 from J, leaving 15 bases between them. As DNA, the CDR3 is TGCGCCAGCAGAACCACAGGATGCGGCTATGGCTACACCTTC. It encodes CASRTTGCGYGYTF.

The genes are TRBV29-1 and TRBJ2-5; the match to TRBD2 covers 9 bases. Germline V gene lookup returns CDR1 SQVTM and CDR2 ANQGSEA. The CDR3 extends over 15 amino acids. The junction had 7 bases not matched to a gene; V was cut back by 3 bases and J by 2 bases. CDR3 loop: CSVESLAGGQETQYF. The CDR3 coding sequence is TGCAGCGTTGAGTCCTTGGCGGGGGGGCAAGAGACCCAGTACTTC. Full variable domain (missing parts from reference TRBV29-1 and TRBJ2-5): SAVISQKPSRDICQRGTSLTIQCQVDSQVTMMFWYRQQPGQSLTLIATANQGSEATYESGFVIDKFPISRPNLTFSTLTVSNMSPEDSSIYLCSVESLAGGQETQYFGPGTRLLVL.

The CDR3 region is CASSSTASGANVLTF. CDR3 DNA sequence: TGTGCCAGCAGTTCGACAGCCTCTGGGGCCAACGTCCTGACTTTC. This chain joins TRBV27 and TRBJ2-6, with a possible D match to TRBD1 (5 bases). V lost 4 bases and J lost 0, with 7 bases in between. CDR3 length: 15 residues. CDR1 is MNHEY, CDR2 SMNVEV, per germline (reference sequence).

This clone was picked up a small number of times. This chain uses TRBV6-6 with TRBJ1-3, with unresolved D. Germline V CDR1 and CDR2: MNHNY, SVGAGI (reference sequence). The CDR3 runs 14 residues. V lost 7 bases and J lost 4, with 14 bases in between. CDR3 sequence: CASTQSVVGNTIYF. The CDR3 bases are TGTGCCAGCACCCAATCGGTGGTCGGAAACACCATATATTTT.

This clone was recorded a few times. V gene TRBV4-2 combines with J gene TRBJ1-1; D call uncertain. The CDR3 spans 15 residues. The germline V gene has CDR1 LGHNA and CDR2 YNFKEQ. Trimming left V 2 bases short and J 8 bases short, with 18 bases between. The CDR3 DNA follows: TGTGCCAGCAGCCAATTAGGAGCCGCTGGTGCGGAAGCTTTCTTT. Translated, it gives CASSQLGAAGAEAFF.

This clone occurred once. V is TRBV19 and J is TRBJ1-1; TRBD1 aligns across 10 bases. The length of the CDR3 is 16 residues. The germline V gene encodes CDR1 LNHDA and CDR2 SQIVND (reference sequence). Unmatched junction bases numbered 7, after V lost 5 bases and J lost 1 base. The CDR3 DNA follows: TGTGCCAGTAGTTCCCGACAGGGGGCTCGGAACACTGAAGCTTTCTTT. This translates into CASSSRQGARNTEAFF.

The genes are TRBV7-6 and TRBJ2-7; D is perhaps TRBD2 (6 bases). Trimming took 4 bases from V and 2 from J, leaving 12 bases between them. Germline V lookup: CDR1 SGHVS, CDR2 FNYEAQ. The CDR3 has 14 residues. CDR3 protein: CASSSGTEPYEQYF. In nucleotides, the CDR3 is TGTGCCAGCAGCTCAGGGACTGAGCCCTACGAGCAGTACTTC. The full variable domain, its missing parts supplied by reference TRBV7-6 and TRBJ2-7, is GAGVSQSPRYKVTKRGQDVALRCDPISGHVSLYWYRQALGQGPEFLTYFNYEAQQDKSGLPNDRFSAERPEGSISTLTIQRTEQRDSAMYRCASSSGTEPYEQYFGPGTRLTVT.

The V and J genes are TRBV15 and TRBJ1-5, with a tentative D call TRBD1 (6 bases). Germline CDR1 and CDR2: LNHNV and YYDKDF (reference sequence). The CDR3 runs to 16 residues. V lost 5 bases and J 1 base, leaving 15 bases between the germline ends. CDR3 sequence: CATSRWTAESNQPQHF. DNA for the CDR3: TGTGCCACCAGCCGCTGGACAGCCGAAAGCAATCAGCCCCAGCATTTT. Together with reference TRBV15 and TRBJ1-5, the CDR3 gives the full variable domain: DAMVIQNPRYQVTQFGKPVTLSCSQTLNHNVMYWYQQKSSQAPKLLFHYYDKDFNNEADTPDNFQSRRPNTSFCFLDIRSPGLGDTAMYLCATSRWTAESNQPQHFGDGTRLSIL.

The chain carries TRBV7-9 and TRBJ1-3, with TRBD1 identical over 9 bases. V was clipped by 5 bases and J by 4 bases; unmatched bases: 6. The CDR3 totals 15 residues. CDR1 is SEHNR and CDR2 is FQNEAQ in the germline V gene (reference sequence). The CDR3 DNA reads TGTGCCAGCAGCCCAAGGACAGGGGACGGAAACACCATATATTTT. It translates to CASSPRTGDGNTIYF.

This chain links TRBV28 with TRBJ2-7; TRBD1 is a possible D gene (6 bases). CDR3 length: 19 residues. Germline CDR1 is MDHEN and CDR2 is SYDVKM. V lost 6 bases to trimming and J lost 3 bases, with 30 bases between them. The CDR3 reads CASSPMAGASPRGYYEQYF. In DNA, the CDR3 is TGTGCCAGCAGCCCCATGGCCGGGGCCTCCCCCAGGGGTTACTACGAGCAGTACTTC.

The chain combines TRBV19 with TRBJ1-4; 7 bases line up with TRBD1. The CDR3 spans 15 residues. Germline V CDR1 and CDR2: LNHDA, SQIVND (reference sequence). V was pared by 7 bases and J by 6 bases, with 11 bases of the junction left unmatched. DNA for the CDR3: TGTGCCAGTATTATGGGAGCAGGGGGTGATGAAAAACTGTTTTTT. Protein product: CASIMGAGGDEKLFF.

To note about this clone: Its ends do not fully match the called genes, so a read error is possible. CDR3 DNA: TGTGCCAGCAGTTTAAAAGGGGGGGTAGAGGCTTTCTTT. Translated, it gives CASSLKGGVEAFF. The V and J genes are TRBV7-3 and TRBJ1-1; D perhaps matches TRBD1 (6 bases). CDR1 is SGHTA, CDR2 FQGTGA, per germline. The CDR3 spans 13 residues.

This chain connects TRBV7-8 to TRBJ2-1; TRBD1 matches at 7 bases. Germline-derived CDR1 and CDR2 are SGHVS and FQNEAQ. The CDR3 contains 16 residues. V lost 2 bases and J lost 1; bases outside the gene matches: 5. The DNA of the CDR3 is TGTGCCAGCAGCTTAAGGGGGCTTGGGTCCTACAATGAGCAGTTCTTC. This gives the protein CASSLRGLGSYNEQFF.

This clone was detected only a few times. The chain combines TRBV11-2 with TRBJ2-5, with no clear D. The CDR3 covers 13 residues. The V and J ends lost 5 bases and 5 bases respectively, with 12 bases between them. Germline values: CDR1 SGHAT, CDR2 FQNNGV. Here the CDR3 reads CASSQDAGETQYF. For the CDR3, the DNA is TGTGCCAGCAGCCAAGACGCCGGGGAGACCCAGTACTTC. The entire variable domain, with the rest obtained from reference TRBV11-2 and TRBJ2-5, is as follows: EAGVAQSPRYKIIEKRQSVAFWCNPISGHATLYWYQQILGQGPKLLIQFQNNGVVDDSQLPKDRFSAERLKGVDSTLKIQPAKLEDSAVYLCASSQDAGETQYFGPGTRLLVL.

The DNA of the CDR3 is TGTGCCAGCAGCCATTGGAACCGATCGACAGGGGGAAATGAAAAACTGTTTTTT. Translation gives CASSHWNRSTGGNEKLFF. The chain couples TRBV11-3 to TRBJ1-4; 9 bases align to TRBD1. CDR1 is SGHNT, CDR2 YENEEA, per germline. Trimming took 5 bases from V and 5 from J; bases not matched to a gene: 15. CDR3 length: 18 residues.

The J gene is TRBJ1-1, the V gene TRBV28; the D is unclear. Germline V lookup: CDR1 MDHEN, CDR2 SYDVKM. This CDR3 is 16 amino acids long. Trimming took 4 bases from V and 0 from J, leaving 15 bases between them. The chain's CDR3 is CASSSSRRRVNTEAFF. CDR3 nucleotide sequence: TGTGCCAGCAGTTCCTCCAGGAGGCGGGTGAACACTGAAGCTTTCTTT. Supplemented by reference TRBV28 and TRBJ1-1, the full variable domain reads DVKVTQSSRYLVKRTGEKVFLECVQDMDHENMFWYRQDPGLGLRLIYFSYDVKMKEKGDIPEGYSVSREKKERFSLILESASTNQTSMYLCASSSSRRRVNTEAFFGQGTRLTVV.

The chain carries TRBV19 and TRBJ1-5; D is perhaps TRBD1 (5 bases). Germline V gives CDR1 LNHDA, CDR2 SQIVND (reference sequence). With 3 bases removed from V and 2 bases from J, the gap between germline ends came to 32 bases. This CDR3 has 22 amino acids. The chain's CDR3 is CASSINFVRLTGATRGNQPQHF. In DNA form, the CDR3 reads TGTGCCAGTAGTATTAATTTCGTCAGGCTCACTGGGGCGACTCGTGGCAATCAGCCCCAGCATTTT.

There are a few counts of this clone. The chain couples TRBV29-1 to TRBJ2-3; TRBD1 might be the D (6 bases). The V gene's germline CDR1 is SQVTM and CDR2 ANQGSEA. Trimming removed 3 bases at V and 4 bases at J, with 14 bases between. The CDR3 consists of 14 residues. CDR3 loop: CSVERPTGSDTQYF. Written as DNA, the CDR3 is TGCAGCGTTGAGCGACCCACAGGGTCAGATACGCAGTATTTT.

The rearrangement joins TRBV11-2 to TRBJ2-1, with 7 bases identical to TRBD1. Germline V CDR1 and CDR2: SGHAT, FQNNGV. J gave up 0 bases and V 5 bases, and 4 bases lay outside the gene matches. The CDR3 is made up of 15 amino acids. This chain's CDR3 is CASSAEGASYNEQFF. The DNA for the CDR3 is TGTGCCAGCAGCGCCGAGGGGGCCTCCTACAATGAGCAGTTCTTC.